Sequencing of this T cell receptor beta chain was carried out in a study of T-cell memory formation after mild COVID-19. The overall study: Largely donor-specific TCR clusters were found.

Findings and limits, study-wide: Contracting CD8+ clones were enriched in EMRA, CD4+ mainly in CM and EM. The finding that pre-infection memory included some responding clones suggested that cross-reactive memory joined. Balance between CD4 and CD8 was seen in clones contracting day 15 to 85, and a CD4+ lean was seen in later expanders.

One entry per CDR3 protein results from TCRdb running MiXCR on the 5' RACE reads. The repertoire includes around 200,000 distinct CDR3 sequences, around 26% of them detected once, and around 10% sits in the top ten. With regard to this clonotype: The antigen remains unidentified.

Germline values: CDR1 MNHEY, CDR2 SVGEGT. Trimming took 5 bases from V and 2 from J, leaving 10 bases between them. The CDR3 sequence is 15 residues long. The receptor's source is an adult woman who had mild COVID-19 (a few samples of this study predate the infection). Cell type and time point are not known. The sequencing input was PBMCs or a T cell subset sorted from them (not recorded which). The V gene is TRBV6-2 or TRBV6-3, the J gene TRBJ2-6; D is possibly TRBD2 (5 bases). The CDR3 spells CASSIRGTGANVLTF. The CDR3 DNA reads as TGTGCCAGCAGTATCCGGGGAACTGGGGCCAACGTCCTGACTTTC.